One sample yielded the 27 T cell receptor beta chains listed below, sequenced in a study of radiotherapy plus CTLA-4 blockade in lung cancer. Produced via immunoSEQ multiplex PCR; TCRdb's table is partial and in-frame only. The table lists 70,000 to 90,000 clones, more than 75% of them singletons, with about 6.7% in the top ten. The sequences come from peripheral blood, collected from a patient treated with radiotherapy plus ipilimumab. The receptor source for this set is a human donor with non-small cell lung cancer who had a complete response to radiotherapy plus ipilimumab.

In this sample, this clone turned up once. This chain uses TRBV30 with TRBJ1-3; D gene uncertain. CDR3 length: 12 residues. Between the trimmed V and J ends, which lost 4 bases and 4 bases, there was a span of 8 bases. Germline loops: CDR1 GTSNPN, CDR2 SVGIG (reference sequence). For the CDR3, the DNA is TGTGCCTGGAAGACTAACGGAAACACCATATATTTT. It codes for CAWKTNGNTIYF.

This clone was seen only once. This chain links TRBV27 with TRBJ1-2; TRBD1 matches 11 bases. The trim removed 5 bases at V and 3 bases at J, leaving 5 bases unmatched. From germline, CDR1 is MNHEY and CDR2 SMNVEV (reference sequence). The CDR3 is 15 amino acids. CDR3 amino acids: CASSAGQGGYYGYTF. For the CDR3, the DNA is TGTGCCAGCAGTGCGGGACAGGGGGGTTACTATGGCTACACCTTC.

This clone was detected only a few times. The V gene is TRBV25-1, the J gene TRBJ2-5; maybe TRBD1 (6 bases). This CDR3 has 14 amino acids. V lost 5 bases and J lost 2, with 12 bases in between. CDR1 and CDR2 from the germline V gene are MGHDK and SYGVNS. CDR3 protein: CASSLHREQETQYF. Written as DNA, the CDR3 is TGTGCCAGCAGTCTGCACAGGGAGCAAGAGACCCAGTACTTC.

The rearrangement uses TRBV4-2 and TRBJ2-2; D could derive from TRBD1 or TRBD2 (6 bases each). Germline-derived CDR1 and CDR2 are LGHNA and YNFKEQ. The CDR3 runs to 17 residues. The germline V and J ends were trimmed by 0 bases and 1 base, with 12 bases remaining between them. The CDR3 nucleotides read TGTGCCAGCAGCCAAGAGGGGGGACACCTGAACACCGGGGAGCTGTTTTTT. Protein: CASSQEGGHLNTGELFF.

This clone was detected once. CDR3 loop: CASSWQGIHYTEAFF. CDR3 DNA: TGTGCCAGCAGCTGGCAGGGGATTCATTACACTGAAGCTTTCTTT. The chain carries TRBV5-4 and TRBJ1-1, with D perhaps TRBD1 (6 bases). The CDR3 length is 15 residues. Deletions cut 3 bases from V and 3 bases from J, with 15 bases between. Germline V lookup: CDR1 SGHNT, CDR2 YYREEE (reference sequence). The entire variable domain, with the rest obtained from reference TRBV5-4 and TRBJ1-1, is as follows: ETGVTQSPTHLIKTRGQQVTLRCSSQSGHNTVSWYQQALGQGPQFIFQYYREEENGRGNFPPRFSGLQFPNYSSELNVNALELDDSALYLCASSWQGIHYTEAFFGQGTRLTVV.

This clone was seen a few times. The CDR3 protein is CASSPPRGNEQYV. Here the CDR3 DNA reads TGCGCCAGCAGCCCCCCCAGGGGGAACGAGCAGTACGTC. The gene calls are TRBV4-3 and TRBJ2-7; 7 nucleotides align to TRBD1. After removal of 4 bases from V and 5 bases from J, the junction contained 5 bases not matched to a gene. The CDR3 length is 13 residues. Germline V CDR1 and CDR2: LGHNA, YSLEER.

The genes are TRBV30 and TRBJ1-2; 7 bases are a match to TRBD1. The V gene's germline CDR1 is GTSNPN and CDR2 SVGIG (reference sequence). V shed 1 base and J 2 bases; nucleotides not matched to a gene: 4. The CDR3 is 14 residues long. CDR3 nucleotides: TGTGCCTGGAGTGGGGACAGTCGAAACTATGGCTACACCTTC. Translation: CAWSGDSRNYGYTF.

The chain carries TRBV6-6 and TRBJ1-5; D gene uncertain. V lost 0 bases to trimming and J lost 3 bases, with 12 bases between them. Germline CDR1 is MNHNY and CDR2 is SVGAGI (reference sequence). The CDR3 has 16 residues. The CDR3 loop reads CASSYSIGSPNQPQHF. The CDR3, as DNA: TGTGCCAGCAGTTACTCTATAGGTAGTCCCAATCAGCCCCAGCATTTT.

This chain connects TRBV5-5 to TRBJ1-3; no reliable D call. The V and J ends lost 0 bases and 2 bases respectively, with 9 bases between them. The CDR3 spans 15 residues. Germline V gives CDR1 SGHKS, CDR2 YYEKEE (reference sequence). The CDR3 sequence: CASSLADAPGNTIYF. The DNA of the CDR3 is TGTGCCAGCAGCTTGGCGGACGCACCTGGAAACACCATATATTTT.

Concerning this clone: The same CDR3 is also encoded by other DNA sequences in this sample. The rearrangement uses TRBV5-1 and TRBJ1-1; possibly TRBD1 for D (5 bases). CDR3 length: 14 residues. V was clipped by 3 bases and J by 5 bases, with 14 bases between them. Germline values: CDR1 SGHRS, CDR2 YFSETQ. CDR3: CASSSGTGGTEAFF. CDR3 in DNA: TGCGCCAGCAGCTCCGGGACGGGTGGGACTGAAGCTTTCTTT.

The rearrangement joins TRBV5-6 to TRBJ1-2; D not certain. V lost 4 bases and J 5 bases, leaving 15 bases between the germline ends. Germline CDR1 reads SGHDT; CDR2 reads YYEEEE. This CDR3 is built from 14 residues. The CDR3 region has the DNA TGTGCCAGCAGCGGCACAGTGAGCCGATATGGCTACACCTTC. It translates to CASSGTVSRYGYTF. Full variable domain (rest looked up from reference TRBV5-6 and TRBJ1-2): DAGVTQSPTHLIKTRGQQVTLRCSPKSGHDTVSWYQQALGQGPQFIFQYYEEEERQRGNFPDRFSGHQFPNYSSELNVNALLLGDSALYLCASSGTVSRYGYTFGSGTRLTVV.

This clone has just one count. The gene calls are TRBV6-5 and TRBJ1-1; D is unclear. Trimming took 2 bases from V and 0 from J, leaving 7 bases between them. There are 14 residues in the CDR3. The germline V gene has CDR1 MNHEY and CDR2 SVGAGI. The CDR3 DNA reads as TGTGCCAGCAGTTACGGCAGGCTGAACACTGAAGCTTTCTTT. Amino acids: CASSYGRLNTEAFF.

The CDR3 region is CASSLRNGEKLFF. The CDR3 DNA reads as TGTGCCAGCAGCCTGAGAAACGGGGAAAAACTGTTTTTT. The rearrangement joins TRBV5-4 to TRBJ1-4; D is unresolved. Trimming pared 4 bases from V and 8 bases from J, leaving 12 bases between. CDR3 size: 13 residues. CDR1 SGHNT and CDR2 YYREEE come from the germline V gene (reference sequence).

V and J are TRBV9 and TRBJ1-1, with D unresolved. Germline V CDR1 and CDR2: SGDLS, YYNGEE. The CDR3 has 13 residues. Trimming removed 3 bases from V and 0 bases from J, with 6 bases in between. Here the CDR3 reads CASSALMNTEAFF. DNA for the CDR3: TGTGCCAGCAGCGCCCTTATGAACACTGAAGCTTTCTTT.

Here the CDR3 reads CASSLVGAYNQPQHF. The DNA of the CDR3 is TGTGCCAGCAGCTTAGTTGGGGCCTATAATCAGCCCCAGCATTTT. The chain employs TRBV7-2 and TRBJ1-5; maybe TRBD1 (5 bases). Trimming removed 1 base from V and 4 bases from J, with 11 bases in between. The CDR3 contains 15 residues. In germline, CDR1 is SGHTA, CDR2 FQGNSA. Together with reference TRBV7-2 and TRBJ1-5, the CDR3 gives the full variable domain: GAGVSQSPSNKVTEKGKDVELRCDPISGHTALYWYRQSLGQGLEFLIYFQGNSAPDKSGLPSDRFSAERTGGSVSTLTIQRTQQEDSAVYLCASSLVGAYNQPQHFGDGTRLSIL.

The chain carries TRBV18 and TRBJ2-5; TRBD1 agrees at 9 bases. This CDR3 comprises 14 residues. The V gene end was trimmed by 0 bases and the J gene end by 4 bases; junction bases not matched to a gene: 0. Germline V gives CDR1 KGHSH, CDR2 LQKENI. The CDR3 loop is CASSPPDRGETQYF. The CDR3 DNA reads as TGTGCCAGCTCACCACCGGACAGGGGAGAGACCCAGTACTTC.

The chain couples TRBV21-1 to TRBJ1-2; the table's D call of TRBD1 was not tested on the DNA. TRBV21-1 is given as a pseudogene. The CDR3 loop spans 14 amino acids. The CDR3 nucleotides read TGTGCCAGCAGCAAAAAGACCACAGGCTATGGCTACACCTTC. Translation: CASSKKTTGYGYTF.

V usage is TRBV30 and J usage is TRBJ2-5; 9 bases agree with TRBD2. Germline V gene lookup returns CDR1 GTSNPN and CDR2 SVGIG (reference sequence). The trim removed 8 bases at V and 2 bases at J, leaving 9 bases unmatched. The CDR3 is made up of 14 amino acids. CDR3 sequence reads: CAVASGALQETQYF. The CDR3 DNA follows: TGTGCCGTAGCTAGCGGGGCTCTTCAAGAGACCCAGTACTTC.

CDR3 sequence: CASKNGMQPQHF. The CDR3 bases are TGTGCCAGCAAAAACGGGATGCAGCCCCAGCATTTT. V gene TRBV6-1 combines with J gene TRBJ1-5; unclear D gene. The CDR3 contains 12 residues. Trimming removed 7 bases at V and 7 bases at J, with 11 bases between. Per the germline V gene, CDR1 is MNHNS and CDR2 is SASEGT.

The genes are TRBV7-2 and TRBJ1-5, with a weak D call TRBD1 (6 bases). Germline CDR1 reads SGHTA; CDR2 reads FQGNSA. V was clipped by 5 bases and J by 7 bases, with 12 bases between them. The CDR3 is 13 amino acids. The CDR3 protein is CASSATGVQPQHF. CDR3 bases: TGTGCCAGCAGCGCGACAGGCGTCCAGCCCCAGCATTTT.

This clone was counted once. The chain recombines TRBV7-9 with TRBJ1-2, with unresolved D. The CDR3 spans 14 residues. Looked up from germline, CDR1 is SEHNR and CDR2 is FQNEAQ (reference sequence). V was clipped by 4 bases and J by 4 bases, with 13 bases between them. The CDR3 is CASSSNERRYGYTF. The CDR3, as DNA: TGTGCCAGCAGCTCAAATGAGAGGCGCTATGGCTACACCTTC.

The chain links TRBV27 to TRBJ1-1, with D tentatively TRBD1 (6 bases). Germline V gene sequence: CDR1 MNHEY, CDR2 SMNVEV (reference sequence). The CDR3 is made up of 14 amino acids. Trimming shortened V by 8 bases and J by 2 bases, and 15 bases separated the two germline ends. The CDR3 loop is CASGTTGINTEAFF. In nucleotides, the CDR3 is TGTGCCAGCGGAACCACAGGGATCAACACTGAAGCTTTCTTT.

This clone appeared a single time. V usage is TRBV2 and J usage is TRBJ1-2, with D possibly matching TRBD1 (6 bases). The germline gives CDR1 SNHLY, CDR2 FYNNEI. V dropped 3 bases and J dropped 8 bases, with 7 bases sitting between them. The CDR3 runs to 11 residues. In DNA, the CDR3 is TGTGCCAGCAGTGAGACAGGCGGCTACACCTTC. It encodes CASSETGGYTF.

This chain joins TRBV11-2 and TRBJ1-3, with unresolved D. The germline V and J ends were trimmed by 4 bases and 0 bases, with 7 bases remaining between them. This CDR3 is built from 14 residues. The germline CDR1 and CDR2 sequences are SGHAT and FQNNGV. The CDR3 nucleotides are TGTGCCAGCAGCTACGCCCCCTCTGGAAACACCATATATTTT. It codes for CASSYAPSGNTIYF.

CDR3 DNA: TGCGCCAGCAGCCAAAGACAGGGGACGAACACTGAAGCTTTCTTT. It yields the protein CASSQRQGTNTEAFF. The V call is TRBV5-1, the J call TRBJ1-1, with 8 nucleotides matching TRBD1. The length of the CDR3 is 15 residues. J gave up 1 base and V 4 bases, and 6 bases lay outside the gene matches. From germline, CDR1 is SGHRS and CDR2 YFSETQ.

CDR3 amino acids: CASSESRDRVKYEQYF. The CDR3, as DNA: TGCGCCAGCAGTGAGTCCCGGGACAGGGTAAAGTACGAGCAGTACTTC. The chain couples TRBV10-2 to TRBJ2-7, with TRBD1 identical over 9 bases. CDR1 is WSHSY, CDR2 SAAADI, per germline. Trimming removed 0 bases from V and 4 bases from J; junction bases left unmatched: 7. The CDR3 contains 16 residues.

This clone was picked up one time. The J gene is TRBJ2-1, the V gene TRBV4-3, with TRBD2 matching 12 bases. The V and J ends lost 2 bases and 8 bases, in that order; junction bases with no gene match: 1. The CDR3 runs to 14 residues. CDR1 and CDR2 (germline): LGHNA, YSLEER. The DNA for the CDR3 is TGCGCCAGCAGCCAACGACTAGCGGGAGATGAGCAGTTCTTC. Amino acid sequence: CASSQRLAGDEQFF.